The TCR beta chain described here comes from a study of blood T cell repertoires in COVID-19 (dated by TCRdb to about 2020). Regarding the complete study: The collaborator samples originated in the United States, Italy and Spain and spanned the acute and convalescent phases of COVID-19. Samples were obtained from the ongoing ImmuneRACE study (first 160 participants) and from about 1,300 subjects provided by 6 global collaborators. The material from the prospective study consisted of cDNA or gDNA derived from T cells, B-cell-depleted T cells, or PBMCs. The repertoires were released in a freely available public database intended as a resource for research on the immune response to SARS-CoV-2. The dataset comprised deeply sampled blood TCRbeta repertoires from subjects exposed to, actively infected with, or recovered from COVID-19. HLA class I and class II types, where available, came from metadata supplied by the sample provider rather than from assay-based typing. The sample metadata nearly always contained a de-identified subject ID, COVID-19 status, age in years and sex.

TCRbeta CDR3 regions were amplified from genomic DNA using the immunoSEQ Assay, a bias-controlled multiplex PCR. The paper's processing steps were these. The number of nucleated cells in each sample was estimated by amplification of reference gene primers within the assay. Sequence reads were collapsed and filtered to measure the absolute abundance of every unique TCRbeta CDR3 rearrangement. For each sample, productive Simpson clonality was calculated as the square root of Simpson's diversity index across productive rearrangements. TCRdb's version of the immuneACCESS table is confined to in-frame rearrangements and falls short of the full clone set. An unresolved V gene accounts for under half of the shortfall where checked; the remainder is of unknown origin. From that table come the V and J calls and clone size; the DNA was used to work out D and trimming. For this sample the table gives 150,000 to 200,000 clones, of which roughly 87% were detected only once. The biggest ten clones account for roughly 11% of the sample.

The study at large found these results: How much clinical and demographic metadata was included differed by source and by participant, and the metadata was provided uncurated.

About this clone itself: Its antigen is still unknown. No much larger clonotype is one base removed from it; base qualities were not supplied.

Participants in the prospective study were aged roughly 18 to 89 years, lived in 24 United States geographic areas, and enrolled through a virtual design. To assign participants to cohorts, the prospective study relied on clinical history that participants themselves reported in a screening survey and a study questionnaire. ImmuneRACE Cohort 3 recovered participants were defined by two consecutive negative NP/OP PCR tests, healthcare professional clearance, or symptom resolution. In the prospective study, mobile phlebotomists collected whole blood, serum and a nasopharyngeal or oropharyngeal swab from each participant. Over an approximately 2-month period, participants in the prospective study had the option of providing additional blood draws and questionnaires. Blood samples from the prospective study were shipped frozen or at room temperature prior to DNA extraction. The CDR3 measures 15 amino acids from cysteine to phenylalanine. Just CDR3 DNA is preserved here, 45 bases in frame from base 1. The junction carries 14 bases between V and J, which are trimmed by 3 bases and 0 bases respectively. CDR1 and CDR2 are read off the germline V gene (reference sequence) as GTSNPN and SVGIG.

The chain is encoded by TRBV30 joined to TRBJ1-2; the D gene is not confidently resolved. This TCR was recovered from a man aged 45-60 years who had recovered from COVID-19. Sample: PBMCs or T cells enriched from blood (not recorded which). The DNA sequence follows: TGTGCCTGGAGCGCGCCTAGATTAGCTAACTATGGCTACACCTTC. This sequence encodes CAWSAPRLANYGYTF.